This is a list of T cell receptor beta chains from one sample in a study of T-cell reconstitution after alpha-beta-depleted transplantation in children. TCRdb reprocessed the PCR reads with MiXCR, giving one entry per CDR3 protein. The sample comprises approximately 400,000 distinct CDR3 sequences, approximately 11% of which are singletons, and 4.5% to 7% rests with the top ten. The source material was PBMCs from the stem cell graft donor, sampled from the stem cell graft. All receptors derive from a human donor who donated a stem cell graft to a child with acute myeloid leukemia. CDR3s include the opening cysteine and the closing phenylalanine or tryptophan. Fields, in order: clone size, J gene, V gene, D gene, CDR3 DNA, CDR3 protein. A D gene is named only where the DNA matches it firmly. The listing skips clone size in some rows; elsewhere it reads once, few, many or a size class.

many	TRBJ1-3	TRBV12-3/TRBV12-4	NA	TGTGCCAGCAGTTTACAGGGGAACTCTGGAAACACCATATATTTT	CASSLQGNSGNTIYF
few	TRBJ2-5	TRBV3-1	NA	TGTGCCAGCAGCCAAGAGGCGTTATTGGAGACCCAGTACTTC	CASSQEALLETQYF
few	TRBJ2-5	TRBV3-1	NA	TGTGCCAGCAGCCCCAGGGTAGAGACCCAGTACTTC	CASSPRVETQYF
few	TRBJ2-4	TRBV9	TRBD2	TGTGCCAGCAGCGCCCCGGGACTAGCGGATTCCAAAAACATTCAGTACTTC	CASSAPGLADSKNIQYF
NA	TRBJ2-2	TRBV4-3	NA	TGCGCCAGCAGCCAAGATTACGGTTCCGGGGAGCTGTTTTTT	CASSQDYGSGELFF
few	TRBJ2-7	TRBV29-1	NA	TGCAGCGTTGGCCCCAGTCTGAGCTCCTACGAGCAGTACTTC	CSVGPSLSSYEQYF
few	TRBJ1-1	TRBV5-8	TRBD1	TGTGCCAGCAGGGAAGTGACAGGGGCACACACTGAAGCTTTCTTT	CASREVTGAHTEAFF
NA	TRBJ2-6	TRBV30	NA	TGTGCCGGAACAGTCTCTGGGGCCAACGTCCTGACTTTC	CAGTVSGANVLTF
many	TRBJ2-1	TRBV7-2	NA	TGTGCCAGCAGCCCAAGACTAGTAGGTGAGCAGTTCTTC	CASSPRLVGEQFF
many	TRBJ1-1	TRBV4-1	NA	TGCGCCAGCAGCCGCGGACGTGAAGCTTTCTTT	CASSRGREAFF
NA	TRBJ1-1	TRBV10-3	NA	TGTGCCATCAGAATCTCGACGGCGAACACTGAAGCTTTCTTT	CAIRISTANTEAFF
many	TRBJ2-5	TRBV5-5	TRBD2	TGTGCCAGCAGCCCCCCGGGACTAGCGGGGAAAGAGACCCAGTACTTC	CASSPPGLAGKETQYF
few	TRBJ2-5	TRBV3-1	NA	TGTGCCAGCAGCCAAGTATTCGCAGAATTGGCAGAGACCCAGTACTTC	CASSQVFAELAETQYF
NA	TRBJ2-7	TRBV7-9	NA	TGTGCCAGCAGCTCTACTAGGGGTCAGTTCTACGAGCAGTACTTC	CASSSTRGQFYEQYF
many	TRBJ1-2	TRBV6-1	NA	TGTGCCAGCAGAATCTTGGGGGCGCGGGGCTACACCTTC	CASRILGARGYTF
many	TRBJ1-2	TRBV5-1	TRBD1	TGCGCCAGCAGCCCGGGACAGATAACCCTCTCTAACTATGGCTACACCTTC	CASSPGQITLSNYGYTF
NA	TRBJ2-1	TRBV10-3	NA	TGTGCCATCAGTGACGGTCACCGGGACAATGAGCAGTTCTTC	CAISDGHRDNEQFF
NA	TRBJ2-3	TRBV20-1	TRBD2	TGCAGTGCTAGGCCACTAGCGGGAGCAGATACGCAGTATTTT	CSARPLAGADTQYF
NA	TRBJ2-1	TRBV9	NA	TGTGCCAGCAGCGTAGACCTAGGGCGGTTCAATGAGCAGTTCTTC	CASSVDLGRFNEQFF
NA	TRBJ2-1	TRBV6-5	TRBD2	TGTGCCAGCAGTTACTCTTTACTCGGCGGGGGAGAGCAGTTCTTC	CASSYSLLGGGEQFF
few	TRBJ2-7	TRBV6-5	TRBD1	TGTGCCTCTATTCAGGACAGGGGGCCTTTATACGAGCAGTACTTC	CASIQDRGPLYEQYF
few	TRBJ2-4	TRBV11-1	NA	TGTGCCAGCAGCCTCGGACAGAGAAAGGACATTCAGTACTTC	CASSLGQRKDIQYF
NA	TRBJ2-1	TRBV11-2	NA	TGTGCCAGCAGCCGAAGAGAGAACAATGAGCAGTTCTTC	CASSRRENNEQFF
NA	TRBJ1-1	TRBV4-2	TRBD1	TGTGCCAGCAGCCAAGACGTGGCAGGGGGCGGCGTTACTGAAGCTTTCTTT	CASSQDVAGGGVTEAFF
few	TRBJ2-2	TRBV4-1	TRBD1	TGCGCCAGCAGCCAAGATAGGGGGCGCATTGGCGGGGAGCTGTTTTTT	CASSQDRGRIGGELFF
few	TRBJ1-3	TRBV7-8	NA	TGTGCCAGCACCTCTGGGAACGGAGCAGGAAACACCATATATTTT	CASTSGNGAGNTIYF
few	TRBJ2-3	TRBV18	TRBD1	TGTGCCAGCTCACCACCAGACAGGGTGGCAACAGATACGCAGTATTTT	CASSPPDRVATDTQYF
NA	TRBJ2-3	TRBV15	NA	TGTGCCACCAGCGCCCGGGCCACAGATACGCAGTATTTT	CATSARATDTQYF
few	TRBJ2-5	TRBV7-9	TRBD1	TGTGCCAGCAGCCCAAACAGGGGGCGCGGTTGGGAGGAGACCCAGTACTTC	CASSPNRGRGWEETQYF
NA	TRBJ2-7	TRBV20-1	NA	TGCAGTGCCTCCTCACGTTCCTACGAGCAGTACTTC	CSASSRSYEQYF
NA	TRBJ1-2	TRBV30	NA	TGTGCCTGGAGCGCTCTTTTGGGGGATGGCTACACCTTC	CAWSALLGDGYTF
few	TRBJ1-4	TRBV5-1	NA	TGCGCCAGCAGCCCTGGTGGGGCAGGACTTAATGAAAAACTGTTTTTT	CASSPGGAGLNEKLFF
NA	TRBJ2-5	TRBV20-1	NA	TGCAGTGCTAGTAAGAGGGCCAGGGCGGATTTTGAGACCCAGTACTTC	CSASKRARADFETQYF
many	TRBJ2-7	TRBV4-1	TRBD1	TGCGCCAGCAGCCAAGAAGACAGGGAGTACGAGCAGTACTTC	CASSQEDREYEQYF
few	TRBJ1-4	TRBV7-9	NA	TGTGCCAGCAGCCTCGGACACCTTGCAACTAATGAAAAACTGTTTTTT	CASSLGHLATNEKLFF
few	TRBJ1-2	TRBV3-1	NA	TGTGCCAGCAGCCAATACTATGGCTACACCTTC	CASSQYYGYTF
many	TRBJ2-5	TRBV18	NA	TGTGCCAGCAGCCCCCAAGAGACCCAGTACTTC	CASSPQETQYF